These 15 T cell receptor beta chains share one sample of origin, sequenced in a study of regulatory T cells in long-lasting Graves disease. Time point here: newly diagnosed GD, antithyroid drugs for less than 3 months. Preparation of the TCR library used RNA extracted from PBMCs. Through Arm-PCR of CDR3 regions and iRepertoire HTBI primers, TCR beta libraries were built. TCRdb re-analysed the multiplex PCR reads in MiXCR, keeping a single row per CDR3 protein. This sample has 680,000 or so distinct CDR3 sequences, with 16% found just once. These data were also reused for a study on T cells in Graves' hyperthyroidism and ophthalmopathy.

Here the sequenced sample was peripheral blood mononuclear cells (PBMCs), taken at new diagnosis, from a patient treated with antithyroid drugs. These receptors originate from a woman in her 30s with Graves disease.

A few counts support this clonotype. CDR3 sequence reads: CASSAQGEVGANVLTF. CDR3 DNA sequence: TGTGCCAGTTCGGCACAAGGGGAGGTCGGGGCCAACGTCCTGACTTTC. J is TRBJ2-6 and V is TRBV19, with D possibly matching TRBD2 (6 bases). The V gene lost 8 bases and the J gene lost 4 bases, with 18 bases spanning the gap. Germline-derived CDR1 and CDR2 are LNHDA and SQIVND (reference sequence). The CDR3 totals 16 residues.

This clonotype was picked up a small number of times. A clone one base away is much larger, so this may be a read error. This chain connects TRBV6-2 or TRBV6-3 to TRBJ2-3; no definite D call. The DNA end is more similar to TRBJ1-1, so the J call may be wrong. This CDR3 has 13 amino acids. Germline V gene data show CDR1 as MNHEY and CDR2 as SVGEGT. The CDR3 here is CASSCRVGEEAFF. DNA of the CDR3: TGTGCCAGCAGTTGCCGCGTCGGAGAGGAAGCTTTCTTT.

There are a few counts of this clonotype. The V gene is TRBV28, the J gene TRBJ2-7; 10 bases are a match to TRBD1. V lost 6 bases, J lost 6 bases, and 11 bases stayed unmatched. In germline, CDR1 is MDHEN, CDR2 SYDVKM. The CDR3 totals 15 residues. This CDR3 reads CASRTGGKSPGEQYF. The CDR3, as DNA: TGTGCCAGCAGGACAGGGGGCAAGTCTCCAGGCGAGCAGTACTTC.

Notes on this clonotype: One base away lies a much larger clone, so this may be a sequencing read error. The V gene is TRBV6-1, the J gene TRBJ1-5, with D perhaps TRBD1 (6 bases). Germline CDR1 and CDR2: MNHNS and SASEGT. The CDR3 loop spans 15 amino acids. CDR3 nucleotides: TGTGCCAGCAAGGTTCGCAGGGGCGCCAATCAGTCCCAGCATTTT. The encoded protein is CASKVRRGANQSQHF.

The chain couples TRBV20-1 to TRBJ2-1; TRBD2 matches 12 bases. The germline V gene has CDR1 DFQATT and CDR2 SNEGSKA (reference sequence). The trim removed 1 base at V and 4 bases at J, leaving 8 bases unmatched. This CDR3 contains 17 residues. CDR3 nucleotides: TGCAGTGCTAGAGGGACGTCCGGGACTAGCGGGTACAATGAGCAGTTCTTC. This sequence encodes CSARGTSGTSGYNEQFF.

The chain employs TRBV28 and TRBJ2-5, with no clear D. This CDR3 contains 11 residues. V lost 5 bases and J 5 bases, leaving 6 bases between the germline ends. Looked up from germline, CDR1 is MDHEN and CDR2 is SYDVKM. The DNA of the CDR3 is TGTGCCAGCAGTCGTTATGAGACCCAGTACTTC. Amino acid sequence: CASSRYETQYF.

This chain links TRBV28 with TRBJ2-5; D is perhaps TRBD2 (5 bases). Germline V gene lookup returns CDR1 MDHEN and CDR2 SYDVKM. Trimming shortened V by 4 bases and J by 5 bases, and 14 bases separated the two germline ends. This CDR3 contains 14 residues. The CDR3 coding sequence is TGTGCCAGCAGTTCGCGGGCCTTGCGGGAGACCCAGTACTTC. Translated, it gives CASSSRALRETQYF.

This sequence joins TRBV5-1 and TRBJ1-2; 11 bases align to TRBD1. CDR3 length equals 16 residues. Germline values: CDR1 SGHRS, CDR2 YFSETQ. J lost 7 bases, V lost 5 bases, and 13 bases had no gene match. The CDR3 sequence is CASSAGQGASLSGYTF. CDR3 nucleotide sequence: TGCGCCAGCAGTGCCGGACAGGGGGCCTCTCTATCTGGCTACACCTTC.

This rearrangement joins TRBV18 to TRBJ2-7; a possible D gene is TRBD1 (5 bases). This CDR3 comprises 14 residues. With 2 bases removed from V and 4 bases from J, the gap between germline ends came to 12 bases. CDR1 KGHSH and CDR2 LQKENI come from the germline V gene. The CDR3 sequence is CASSPGPGAYEQYF. The CDR3 DNA reads as TGTGCCAGCTCACCAGGTCCTGGGGCTTACGAGCAGTACTTC.

This clonotype was counted only a few times. The gene calls are TRBV9 and TRBJ1-2; no firm D call. V lost 9 bases and J 0 bases, leaving 12 bases between the germline ends. The germline gives CDR1 SGDLS, CDR2 YYNGEE. The CDR3 extends over 13 amino acids. CDR3: CATAGGTNYGYTF. CDR3 nucleotides: TGTGCCACCGCGGGAGGGACTAACTATGGCTACACCTTC.

This clonotype was picked up many times. One end of the junction does not line up with germline, which may come from a read error. The chain combines TRBV5-1 with TRBJ2-7; D gene ambiguous. Germline V lookup: CDR1 SGHRS, CDR2 YFSETQ. The CDR3 length is 13 residues. The CDR3 DNA sequence: TGTGCCAGCAGTTTACAGAGCTCCTACGAGCAGTACTTC. This gives the protein CASSLQSSYEQYF.

This clonotype was seen a few times. The chain couples TRBV30 to TRBJ2-7; D is possibly TRBD1 (6 bases). Germline values: CDR1 GTSNPN, CDR2 SVGIG (reference sequence). Trimming removed 3 bases from V and 3 bases from J, with 18 bases in between. The CDR3 sequence is 15 residues long. The CDR3 spells CAWRVTGTIHYEQYF. CDR3 nucleotides: TGTGCCTGGAGGGTGACAGGAACAATTCACTACGAGCAGTACTTC.

The genes are TRBV7-2 and TRBJ1-3, with D possibly matching TRBD1 (5 bases). This CDR3 spans 15 amino acids. Germline lookup yields CDR1 SGHTA and CDR2 FQGNSA. Trimming cost V 5 bases and J 4 bases, with 15 bases left between them. This CDR3 is CASSTSWDLGNTIYF. The CDR3 DNA reads TGTGCCAGCAGCACATCGTGGGACTTGGGAAACACCATATATTTT.

This clonotype was seen a handful of times. The chain has TRBV5-1 and TRBJ2-3; the D gene is possibly TRBD1 (6 bases). CDR3 length: 17 residues. CDR1 and CDR2 (germline): SGHRS, YFSETQ. V lost 2 bases and J lost 2, with 18 bases in between. CDR3 loop: CASSLQGPQLATDTQYF. The CDR3 DNA reads TGCGCCAGCAGCTTACAGGGTCCCCAGCTGGCCACAGATACGCAGTATTTT.

This clonotype came up a few times. The chain joins TRBV27 to TRBJ1-6; D is ambiguous. CDR3 length: 14 amino acids. Between the trimmed V and J ends, which lost 6 bases and 9 bases, there was a span of 15 bases. Per germline, CDR1 MNHEY and CDR2 SMNVEV (reference sequence). This CDR3 is CASRKDGEGSPLHF. In DNA form, the CDR3 reads TGTGCCAGCAGGAAGGACGGGGAGGGTTCACCCCTCCACTTT.